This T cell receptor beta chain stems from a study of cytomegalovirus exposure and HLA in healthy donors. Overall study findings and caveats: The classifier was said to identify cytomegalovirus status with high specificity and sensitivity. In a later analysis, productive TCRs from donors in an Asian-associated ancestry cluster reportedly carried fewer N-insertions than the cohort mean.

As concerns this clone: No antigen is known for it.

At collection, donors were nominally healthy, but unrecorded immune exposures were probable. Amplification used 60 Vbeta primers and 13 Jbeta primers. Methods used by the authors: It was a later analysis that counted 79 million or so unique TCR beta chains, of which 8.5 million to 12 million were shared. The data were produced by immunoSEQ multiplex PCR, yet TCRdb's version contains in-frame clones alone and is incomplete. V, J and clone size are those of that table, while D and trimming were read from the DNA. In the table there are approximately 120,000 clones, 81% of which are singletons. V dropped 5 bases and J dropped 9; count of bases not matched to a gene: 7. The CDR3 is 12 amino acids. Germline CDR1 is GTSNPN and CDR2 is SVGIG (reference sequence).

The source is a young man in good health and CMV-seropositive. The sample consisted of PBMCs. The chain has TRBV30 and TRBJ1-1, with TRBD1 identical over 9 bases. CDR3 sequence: CAWGVQGAKAFF. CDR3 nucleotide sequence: TGTGCCTGGGGGGTACAGGGGGCTAAAGCTTTCTTT.